This T cell receptor (beta chain) is drawn from a study of blood T cell repertoires in COVID-19. Study-wide background: Nucleic acid was either cDNA or gDNA, and it came from T cells, B-cell-depleted T cells, or PBMCs.

Original handling: Estimates of nucleated cell counts were drawn from the amplification of reference gene primers. The assay was immunoSEQ multiplex PCR, and TCRdb's table has in-frame clones only and misses some. The V and J calls and clone size come from that table; D and trimming were worked out from the DNA. The table records roughly 97,000 clones, approximately 90% of them present only once. V lost 8 bases, J lost 0 bases, and 15 bases stayed unmatched. The CDR3 is made up of 18 amino acids. The V gene's germline CDR1 is KGHSH and CDR2 LQKENI. The rearrangement links TRBV18 to TRBJ2-3; 9 bases agree with TRBD2. The sequencing input was peripheral blood. This receptor was obtained from a man in his 60s with acute or convalescent COVID-19. CDR3 coding DNA: TGTGCCAGCCTGAGCCGAGCGGGGGGAGGTGCTAGCACAGATACGCAGTATTTT. It codes for CASLSRAGGGASTDTQYF.